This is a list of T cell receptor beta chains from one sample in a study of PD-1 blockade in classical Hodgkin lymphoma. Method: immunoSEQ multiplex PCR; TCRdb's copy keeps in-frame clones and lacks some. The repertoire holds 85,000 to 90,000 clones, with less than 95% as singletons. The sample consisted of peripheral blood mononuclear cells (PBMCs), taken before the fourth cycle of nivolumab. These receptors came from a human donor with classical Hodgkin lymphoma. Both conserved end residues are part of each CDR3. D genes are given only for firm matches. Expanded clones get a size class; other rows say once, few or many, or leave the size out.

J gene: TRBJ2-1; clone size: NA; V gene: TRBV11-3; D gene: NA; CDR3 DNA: TGTGCCAGCAGTACTATCAGGGGACTTCAGTTCTTC; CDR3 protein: CASSTIRGLQFF
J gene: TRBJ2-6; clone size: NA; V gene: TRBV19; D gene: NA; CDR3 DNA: TGTGCCAGTAGTATTGTCGGGACCGATAGCTCTGGGGCCAACGTCCTGACTTTC; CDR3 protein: CASSIVGTDSSGANVLTF
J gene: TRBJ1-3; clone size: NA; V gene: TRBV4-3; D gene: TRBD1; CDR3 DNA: TGCGCCAGCAGCCAATGGACAGGGGTTTTCTCTGGAAACACCATATATTTT; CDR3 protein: CASSQWTGVFSGNTIYF
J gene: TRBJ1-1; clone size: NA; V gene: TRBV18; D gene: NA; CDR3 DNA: TGTGCCAGCTCAGACGAGACAGTTATGAACACTGAAGCTTTCTTT; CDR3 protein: CASSDETVMNTEAFF
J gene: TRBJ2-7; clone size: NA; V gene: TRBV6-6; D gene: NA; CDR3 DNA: TGTGCCAGCAGTTCGACTAGTGCCTACGAGCAGTACTTC; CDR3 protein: CASSSTSAYEQYF
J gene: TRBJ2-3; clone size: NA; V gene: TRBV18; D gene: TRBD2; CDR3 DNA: TGTGCCAGTACGACTAGCGGGGCTAGCACAGATACGCAGTATTTT; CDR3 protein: CASTTSGASTDTQYF
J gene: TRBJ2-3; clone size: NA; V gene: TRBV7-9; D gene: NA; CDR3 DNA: TGTGCCAGCAGCCCGACTGAGTCGGATACGCAGTATTTT; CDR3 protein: CASSPTESDTQYF
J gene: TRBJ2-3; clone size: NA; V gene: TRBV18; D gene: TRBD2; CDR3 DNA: TGTGCCAGCTCACCTTTTACTGCGGGAGGTCCCACAGATACGCAGTATTTT; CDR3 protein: CASSPFTAGGPTDTQYF
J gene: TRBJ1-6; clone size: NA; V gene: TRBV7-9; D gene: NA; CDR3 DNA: TGTGCCAGCAGCCAGGGGACGTATAATTCACCCCTCCACTTT; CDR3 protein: CASSQGTYNSPLHF
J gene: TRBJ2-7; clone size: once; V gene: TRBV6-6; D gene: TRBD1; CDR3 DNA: TGTGCCAGCAGTTACTCAGAACAGGGGGCCTACGAGCAGTACTTC; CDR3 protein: CASSYSEQGAYEQYF
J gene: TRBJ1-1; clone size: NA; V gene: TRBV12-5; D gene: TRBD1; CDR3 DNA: TGTGCTAGTGCCCCTAGGGTCCGGGACAGGGACACTGAAGCTTTCTTT; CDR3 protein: CASAPRVRDRDTEAFF
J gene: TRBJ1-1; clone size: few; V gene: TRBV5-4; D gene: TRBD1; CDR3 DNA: TGTGCCAGCGGCGAACCAGGGGGCACTGAAGCTTTCTTT; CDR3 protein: CASGEPGGTEAFF
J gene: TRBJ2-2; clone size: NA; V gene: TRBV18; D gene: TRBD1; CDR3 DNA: TGTGCCAGCTCACAGGGGGCAAGCGGGGAGCTGTTTTTT; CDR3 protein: CASSQGASGELFF
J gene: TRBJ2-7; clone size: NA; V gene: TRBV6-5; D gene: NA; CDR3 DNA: TGTGCCAGCAGCCGCCGGACGGAGGGATCCTACGAGCAGTACTTC; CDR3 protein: CASSRRTEGSYEQYF
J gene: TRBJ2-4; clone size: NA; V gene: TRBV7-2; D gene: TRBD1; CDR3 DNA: TGTGCCAGCAGCTCCCGGGGGGGACAGGGGAACATTCAGTACTTC; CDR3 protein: CASSSRGGQGNIQYF
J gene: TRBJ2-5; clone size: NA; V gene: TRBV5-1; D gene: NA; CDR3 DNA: TGCGCCAGCAGCTTGGTCCCGTCCAGGGGATACCAAGAGACCCAGTACTTC; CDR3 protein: CASSLVPSRGYQETQYF
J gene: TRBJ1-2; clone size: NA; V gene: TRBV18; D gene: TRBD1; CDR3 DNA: TGTGCCAGCTCACCACTTCCCCAACCGGGACAGTCCTATGAGACCTTC; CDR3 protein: CASSPLPQPGQSYETF